What follows are 17 T cell receptor beta chains derived from one specimen sequenced in a study of blood T cell repertoires in COVID-19. Some clones are missing from TCRdb's copy, which holds only in-frame ones; the method was immunoSEQ multiplex PCR. This table has about 150,000 clones, 75% to 85% appearing once. The source material was peripheral blood. These receptors all stem from a woman in her 50s with acute or convalescent COVID-19.

The chain links TRBV28 to TRBJ1-2; 10 nucleotides line up with TRBD1. The germline gives CDR1 MDHEN, CDR2 SYDVKM. The V gene end was trimmed by 6 bases and the J gene end by 6 bases; junction bases not matched to a gene: 4. The CDR3 sequence is 13 residues long. The CDR3 DNA reads TGTGCCAGCAGACCGGGACAGGGGAATGGCTACACCTTC. Translating gives CASRPGQGNGYTF.

This sequence joins TRBV18 and TRBJ2-7, with 7 bases aligning to TRBD1. Germline CDR1 is KGHSH and CDR2 is LQKENI. The ends lost 2 bases at V and 6 bases at J; junction bases unmatched: 7. This CDR3 comprises 14 residues. This chain's CDR3 is CASSPTTGVGEQYF. For the CDR3, the DNA is TGTGCCAGCTCACCAACAACAGGGGTGGGCGAGCAGTACTTC.

V is TRBV28 and J is TRBJ1-4; tentative D call: TRBD1 (6 bases). The CDR3 is 13 residues long. Germline CDR1 MDHEN, CDR2 SYDVKM. The germline V and J ends were trimmed by 7 bases and 7 bases, with 13 bases remaining between them. The CDR3 sequence: CASISTGTEKLFF. CDR3 sequence (DNA): TGTGCCAGCATCTCAACAGGGACTGAAAAACTGTTTTTT.

The V gene is TRBV18, the J gene TRBJ2-6; TRBD1 might be the D (5 bases). Trimming stripped 3 bases from V and 1 base from J, with 7 bases between. CDR1 and CDR2 (germline): KGHSH, LQKENI. CDR3 length: 15 amino acids. This CDR3 is CASSPQGSGANVLTF. The CDR3 DNA is TGTGCCAGCTCACCGCAGGGTTCTGGGGCCAACGTCCTGACTTTC.

The chain couples TRBV6-5 to TRBJ1-1; D not resolved. Germline CDR1 and CDR2: MNHEY and SVGAGI. The CDR3 contains 15 residues. The V end was cut by 0 bases, the J end by 0 bases, with 8 bases between. The DNA for the CDR3 is TGTGCCAGCAGTTACTCGAGACAATTGAACACTGAAGCTTTCTTT. Its translation: CASSYSRQLNTEAFF.

Points on this clone: Relative to the germline gene, one junction end is altered; a read error may explain this. The V and J genes are TRBV7-2 and TRBJ1-1; 7 bases are shared with TRBD1. This CDR3 spans 12 amino acids. Per the germline V gene, CDR1 is SGHTA and CDR2 is FQGNSA. CDR3 in amino acids: CISGQMNTEAFF. CDR3 bases: TGCATATCGGGACAGATGAACACTGAAGCTTTCTTT. Full variable domain (outside the CDR3, taken from reference TRBV7-2 and TRBJ1-1): GAGVSQSPSNKVTEKGKDVELRCDPISGHTALYWYRQSLGQGLEFLIYFQGNSAPDKSGLPSDRFSAERTGGSVSTLTIQRTQQEDSAVYLCISGQMNTEAFFGQGTRLTVV.

The V and J genes are TRBV27 and TRBJ1-1; no clear D. This CDR3 has 14 amino acids. V was pared by 3 bases and J by 4 bases, with 12 bases between. CDR1 MNHEY and CDR2 SMNVEV come from the germline V gene (reference sequence). CDR3 region: CASSFLQRGTEAFF. Here the CDR3 DNA reads TGTGCCAGCAGTTTTTTACAGCGGGGCACTGAAGCTTTCTTT.

This clone was counted once. The chain couples TRBV3-1 (or the pseudogene TRBV3-2) to TRBJ1-6; D is possibly TRBD1 (6 bases). Germline CDR1 reads LGHDT; CDR2 reads YNNKEL (reference sequence). The CDR3 consists of 15 residues. Trimming removed 1 base from V and 10 bases from J, with 14 bases in between. CDR3 residues: CASSQGGGFASPLHF. The CDR3 DNA is TGTGCCAGCAGCCAAGGGGGGGGCTTTGCGTCACCCCTCCACTTT.

V and J are TRBV7-8 and TRBJ1-2; no clear D gene. V lost 5 bases and J 6 bases, leaving 16 bases between the germline ends. This CDR3 is 14 amino acids long. From germline, CDR1 is SGHVS and CDR2 FQNEAQ. The CDR3 DNA is TGTGCCAGCAGCCCGCAACCTACGGTGGATGGCTACACCTTC. It is translated as CASSPQPTVDGYTF.

The chain joins TRBV11-2 to TRBJ2-1; D is undetermined. The ends were cut back, 1 base at V and 8 bases at J, with 6 bases in the middle. CDR1 is SGHAT, CDR2 FQNNGV, per germline. The CDR3 has 12 amino acids. The DNA of the CDR3 is TGTGCCAGCAGCTTAGCCCAGGATGAGCAGTTCTTC. Amino acid sequence: CASSLAQDEQFF.

A few counts support this clone. V and J are TRBV7-2 and TRBJ1-2; possible D gene TRBD1, 6 bases. Germline lookup yields CDR1 SGHTA and CDR2 FQGNSA. V was cut by 1 base and J by 8 bases, with 14 bases left in between. CDR3 length: 14 residues. The DNA of the CDR3 is TGTGCCAGCAGCTTAGGAGTAGGGGACACAGGCTACACCTTC. As protein: CASSLGVGDTGYTF. Looking up the rest from reference TRBV7-2 and TRBJ1-2 gives the full variable domain: GAGVSQSPSNKVTEKGKDVELRCDPISGHTALYWYRQSLGQGLEFLIYFQGNSAPDKSGLPSDRFSAERTGGSVSTLTIQRTQQEDSAVYLCASSLGVGDTGYTFGSGTRLTVV.

V is TRBV19 and J is TRBJ2-7; perhaps TRBD1 as D (6 bases). This CDR3 has 12 amino acids. The germline V gene encodes CDR1 LNHDA and CDR2 SQIVND (reference sequence). Trimming took off 9 bases at V and 3 bases at J, with 12 bases between the two ends. The CDR3 region is CASMDRGYEQYF. The CDR3 DNA follows: TGTGCCAGCATGGACAGAGGCTACGAGCAGTACTTC.

The chain combines TRBV29-1 with TRBJ1-2, with TRBD1 matching 11 bases. The V and J ends lost 3 bases and 7 bases, in that order; junction bases with no gene match: 4. Germline CDR1 is SQVTM and CDR2 is ANQGSEA. The CDR3 runs to 13 residues. The CDR3 spells CSVDGTGGIGYTF. CDR3 DNA: TGCAGCGTTGACGGGACAGGGGGTATTGGCTACACCTTC.

This chain connects TRBV6-6 to TRBJ2-1, with 12 bases identical to TRBD2. The germline gives CDR1 MNHNY, CDR2 SVGAGI (reference sequence). Trimming cost V 2 bases and J 5 bases; bases outside gene matches: 1. This CDR3 is 15 amino acids long. Here the CDR3 DNA reads TGTGCCAGCAGTTACCGACTAGCGGGGGACAATGAGCAGTTCTTC. Protein sequence: CASSYRLAGDNEQFF.

This clone was seen more than once but under ten times. The CDR3 DNA reads TGTGCCAGCAGCCTGCCGGGACAGCTGATCTATGGCTACACCTTC. Translated, it gives CASSLPGQLIYGYTF. The chain couples TRBV16 to TRBJ1-2; 7 bases fit TRBD1. This CDR3 has 15 amino acids. Germline V gene data show CDR1 as KGHSY and CDR2 as FQNENV. The V and J ends lost 4 bases and 4 bases, in that order; junction bases with no gene match: 9. Using reference TRBV16 and TRBJ1-2 for the parts outside the CDR3, the full variable domain is GEEVAQTPKHLVRGEGQKAKLYCAPIKGHSYVFWYQQVLKNEFKFLISFQNENVFDETGMPKERFSAKCLPNSPCSLEIQATKLEDSAVYFCASSLPGQLIYGYTFGSGTRLTVV.

The V and J genes are TRBV28 and TRBJ1-2; TRBD1 might be the D (5 bases). Trimming shortened V by 11 bases and J by 1 base, and 11 bases separated the two germline ends. The CDR3 spans 12 residues. The germline V gene has CDR1 MDHEN and CDR2 SYDVKM. CDR3 sequence: CAARGVNYGYTF. In DNA, the CDR3 is TGTGCCGCCCGGGGGGTTAACTATGGCTACACCTTC.

This chain links TRBV14 with TRBJ2-1, with TRBD1 identical over 7 bases. The CDR3 extends over 12 amino acids. Germline CDR1 reads SGHDN; CDR2 reads FVKESK. V shed 2 bases and J 8 bases; nucleotides not matched to a gene: 0. The CDR3 nucleotides read TGTGCCAGCAGCCAAACAGGGGATGAGCAGTTCTTC. Encoded protein: CASSQTGDEQFF.